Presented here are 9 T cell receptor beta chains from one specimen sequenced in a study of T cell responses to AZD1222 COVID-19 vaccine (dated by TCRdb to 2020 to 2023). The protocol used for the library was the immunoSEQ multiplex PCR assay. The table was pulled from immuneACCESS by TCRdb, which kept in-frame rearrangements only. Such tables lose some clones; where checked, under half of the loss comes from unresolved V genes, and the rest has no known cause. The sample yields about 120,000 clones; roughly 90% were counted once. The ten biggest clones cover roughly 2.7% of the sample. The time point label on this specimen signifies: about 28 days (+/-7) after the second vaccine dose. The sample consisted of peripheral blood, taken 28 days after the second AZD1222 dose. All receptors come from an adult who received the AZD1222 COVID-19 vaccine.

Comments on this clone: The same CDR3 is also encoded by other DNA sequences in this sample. The CDR3 DNA reads TGTGCCAGCAGCCGAGACAGTTATGGCTACACCTTC. This encodes CASSRDSYGYTF. V gene TRBV7-9 combines with J gene TRBJ1-2; possibly TRBD1 for D (5 bases). V was cut by 5 bases and J by 5 bases, with 9 bases left in between. There are 12 residues in the CDR3. The germline V gene encodes CDR1 SEHNR and CDR2 FQNEAQ (reference sequence).

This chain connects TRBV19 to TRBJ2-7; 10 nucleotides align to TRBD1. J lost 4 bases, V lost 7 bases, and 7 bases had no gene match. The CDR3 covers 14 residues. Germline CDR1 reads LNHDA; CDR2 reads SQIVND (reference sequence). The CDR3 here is CASTHGTGDYEQYF. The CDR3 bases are TGTGCCAGTACCCACGGGACAGGGGATTACGAGCAGTACTTC.

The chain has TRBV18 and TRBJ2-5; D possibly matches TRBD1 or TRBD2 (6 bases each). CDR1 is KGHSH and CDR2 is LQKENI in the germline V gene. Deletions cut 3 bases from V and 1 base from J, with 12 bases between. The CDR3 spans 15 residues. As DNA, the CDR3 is TGTGCCAGCTCACCCCCGGGGGCAGGCCAAGAGACCCAGTACTTC. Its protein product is CASSPPGAGQETQYF.

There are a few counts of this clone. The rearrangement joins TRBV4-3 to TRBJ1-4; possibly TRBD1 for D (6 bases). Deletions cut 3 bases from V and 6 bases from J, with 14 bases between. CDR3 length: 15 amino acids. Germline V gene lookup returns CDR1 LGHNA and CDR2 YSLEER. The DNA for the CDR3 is TGCGCCAGCAGCCAGGGTTGGACAGCCGATGAAAAACTGTTTTTT. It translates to CASSQGWTADEKLFF.

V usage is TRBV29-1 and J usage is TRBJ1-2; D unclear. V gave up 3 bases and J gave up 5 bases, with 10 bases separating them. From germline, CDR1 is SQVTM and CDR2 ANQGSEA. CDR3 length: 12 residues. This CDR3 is CSVDKVGYGYTF. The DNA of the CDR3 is TGCAGCGTTGACAAAGTCGGTTATGGCTACACCTTC.

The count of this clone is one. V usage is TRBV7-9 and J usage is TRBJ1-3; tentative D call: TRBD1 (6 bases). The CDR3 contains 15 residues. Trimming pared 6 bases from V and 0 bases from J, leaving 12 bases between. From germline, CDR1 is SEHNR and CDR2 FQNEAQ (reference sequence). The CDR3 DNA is TGTGCCAGCAGTTTTACAGGGTACTCTGGAAACACCATATATTTT. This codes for CASSFTGYSGNTIYF.

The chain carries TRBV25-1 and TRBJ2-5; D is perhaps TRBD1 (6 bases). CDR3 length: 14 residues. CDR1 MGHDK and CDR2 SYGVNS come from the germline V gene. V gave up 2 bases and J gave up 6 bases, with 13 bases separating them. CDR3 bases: TGTGCCAGCAGTGAACCTGGGGGCGGGCAGACCCAGTACTTC. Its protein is CASSEPGGGQTQYF.

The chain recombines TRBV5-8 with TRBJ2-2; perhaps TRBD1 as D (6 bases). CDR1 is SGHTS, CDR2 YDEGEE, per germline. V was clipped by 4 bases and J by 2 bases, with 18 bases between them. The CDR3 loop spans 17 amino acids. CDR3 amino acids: CASSLGDGTPNTGELFF. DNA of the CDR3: TGTGCCAGCAGCCTTGGGGACGGGACACCAAACACCGGGGAGCTGTTTTTT.

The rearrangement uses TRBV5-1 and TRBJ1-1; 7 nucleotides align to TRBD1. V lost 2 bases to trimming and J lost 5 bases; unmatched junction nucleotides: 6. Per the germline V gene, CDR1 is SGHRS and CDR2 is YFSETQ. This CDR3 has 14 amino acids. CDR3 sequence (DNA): TGCGCCAGCAGCTTTACAGGGGTAGGGACTGAAGCTTTCTTT. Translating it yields CASSFTGVGTEAFF.